These 20 T cell receptor beta chains originate from one sample sequenced in a study of T cell repertoires in cytomegalovirus infection. TCRdb re-called the reads through MiXCR, storing one row per CDR3 protein. The repertoire holds about 740,000 distinct CDR3 sequences, with 35% to 45% as singletons. The specimen was PBMCs. These TCRs come from a human donor in good health (CMV status not recorded). Some clones in this sample may be carry-over from other donors' samples.

This chain joins TRBV7-9 and TRBJ2-5; unclear D gene. Deletions cut 3 bases from V and 2 bases from J, with 10 bases between. This CDR3 is 14 amino acids long. The germline V gene encodes CDR1 SEHNR and CDR2 FQNEAQ (reference sequence). CDR3 region: CASSFSRAQETQYF. The CDR3 coding sequence is TGTGCCAGCAGCTTTTCGAGAGCTCAAGAGACCCAGTACTTC.

The chain joins TRBV7-9 to TRBJ2-2; the D is unclear. The CDR3 runs to 14 residues. The V and J ends lost 2 bases and 3 bases respectively, with 7 bases between them. Looked up from germline, CDR1 is SEHNR and CDR2 is FQNEAQ (reference sequence). Written as DNA, the CDR3 is TGTGCCAGCAGCTTACCACAATACACCGGGGAGCTGTTTTTT. This codes for CASSLPQYTGELFF.

This clonotype appeared many times. The chain uses TRBV7-8 and TRBJ1-1; perhaps TRBD1 as D (5 bases). CDR3 size: 15 residues. The V end lost 2 bases, the J end lost 4 bases, and 14 bases lay between the germline ends. Per germline, CDR1 SGHVS and CDR2 FQNEAQ. The CDR3 coding sequence is TGTGCCAGCAGCTTATCCCCGGGGGGTGGCACTGAAGCTTTCTTT. Amino acids: CASSLSPGGGTEAFF.

The J gene is TRBJ2-3, the V gene TRBV6-6; 11 bases line up with TRBD2. V shed 10 bases, J shed 5 bases, and the junction held 5 bases outside the gene matches. CDR1 MNHNY and CDR2 SVGAGI come from the germline V gene (reference sequence). CDR3 size: 13 residues. The CDR3 sequence is CATLAGGRDTQYF. CDR3 nucleotide sequence: TGTGCCACCCTAGCGGGGGGAAGAGATACGCAGTATTTT.

The V gene is TRBV4-1, the J gene TRBJ2-7, with D maybe TRBD1 (6 bases). The germline CDR1 and CDR2 sequences are MGHRA and YSYEKL. V was clipped by 1 base and J by 3 bases, with 10 bases between them. This CDR3 comprises 14 residues. The CDR3 reads CASSQGGPIYEQYF. Here the CDR3 DNA reads TGCGCCAGCAGCCAAGGGGGGCCCATCTACGAGCAGTACTTC.

The gene calls are TRBV4-2 and TRBJ1-4; 10 nucleotides match TRBD1. The CDR3 length is 15 residues. CDR1 is LGHNA and CDR2 is YNFKEQ in the germline V gene. V lost 2 bases and J lost 8; bases outside the gene matches: 5. CDR3 amino acids: CASSQPGTGEEKLFF. As DNA, the CDR3 is TGTGCCAGCAGCCAACCCGGGACAGGGGAGGAAAAACTGTTTTTT.

This clonotype showed up just a few times. The chain joins TRBV10-3 to TRBJ2-7; 7 nucleotides align to TRBD1. Germline lookup yields CDR1 ENHRY and CDR2 SYGVKD. J gave up 0 bases and V 1 base, and 6 bases lay outside the gene matches. This CDR3 is built from 16 residues. The CDR3 sequence is CAISEWMRGLSYEQYF. DNA for the CDR3: TGTGCCATCAGTGAGTGGATGAGGGGGCTCTCCTACGAGCAGTACTTC.

The chain has TRBV13 and TRBJ2-6; TRBD1 matches 9 bases. Germline CDR1 PRHDT, CDR2 FYEKMQ (reference sequence). CDR3 length: 17 amino acids. The V segment lost 5 bases and the J segment 4 bases; nucleotides outside the gene matches: 9. The CDR3: CASSILQGARGANVLTF. The CDR3 bases are TGTGCCAGCAGCATACTACAGGGGGCGCGAGGGGCCAACGTCCTGACTTTC.

The rearrangement links TRBV28 to TRBJ1-5; 7 nucleotides line up with TRBD1. V lost 3 bases to trimming and J lost 4 bases; unmatched junction nucleotides: 3. The germline CDR1 and CDR2 sequences are MDHEN and SYDVKM. The CDR3 spans 14 residues. The CDR3 loop is CASSFGDRNQPQHF. In nucleotides, the CDR3 is TGTGCCAGCAGTTTCGGGGACAGAAATCAGCCCCAGCATTTT.

This clonotype was counted between two and nine times. This rearrangement joins TRBV2 to TRBJ2-1; perhaps TRBD2 as D (7 bases). V lost 4 bases and J lost 8, with 15 bases in between. Germline V lookup: CDR1 SNHLY, CDR2 FYNNEI. The CDR3 is 14 amino acids. As DNA, the CDR3 is TGTGCCAGCAGTGTAATGGGGGGGGGCTATGAGCAGTTCTTC. Translated: CASSVMGGGYEQFF.

This clonotype was counted only a few times. The chain uses TRBV6-6 and TRBJ2-5; the match to TRBD2 covers 9 bases. Per the germline V gene, CDR1 is MNHNY and CDR2 is SVGAGI (reference sequence). The V segment lost 9 bases and the J segment 2 bases; nucleotides outside the gene matches: 7. The CDR3 totals 14 residues. The DNA for the CDR3 is TGTGCCAGTAAACTGACTAGCGGACAAGAGACCCAGTACTTC. This gives the protein CASKLTSGQETQYF.

J is TRBJ2-1 and V is TRBV29-1; a weak D match, TRBD2 (5 bases). V was clipped by 2 bases and J by 9 bases, with 14 bases between them. The V gene's germline CDR1 is SQVTM and CDR2 ANQGSEA. The CDR3 extends over 13 amino acids. The CDR3 here is CSVETASYREQFF. CDR3 coding DNA: TGCAGCGTTGAAACTGCTAGCTACCGTGAGCAGTTCTTC.

A note on this clonotype: Since no conserved phenylalanine or tryptophan closes the CDR3, a read error is the likely cause. V gene TRBV30 combines with J gene TRBJ1-4; D is ambiguous. CDR3 size: 13 residues. Trimming removed 8 bases at V and 4 bases at J, with 14 bases between. Germline CDR1 GTSNPN, CDR2 SVGIG (reference sequence). The CDR3 is CAGGRRVNEKLFL. CDR3 bases: TGTGCCGGCGGCAGGAGAGTTAATGAAAAACTGTTTTTG.

The gene calls are TRBV28 and TRBJ1-3; TRBD1 aligns across 7 bases. Trimming removed 6 bases from V and 5 bases from J; junction bases left unmatched: 13. The CDR3 has 16 residues. Germline assignment: CDR1 MDHEN and CDR2 SYDVKM. The CDR3 nucleotides are TGTGCCAGCAGCCGACAGGGCCAACTTCCGAGAAACACCATATATTTT. It encodes CASSRQGQLPRNTIYF.

This clonotype was seen only a few times. The chain uses TRBV5-4 and TRBJ1-2; no reliable D call. V was trimmed by 3 bases and J by 5 bases, leaving 11 bases between them. CDR1 is SGHNT and CDR2 is YYREEE in the germline V gene (reference sequence). This CDR3 is built from 13 residues. Here the CDR3 reads CASSSFQEYGYTF. The CDR3, as DNA: TGTGCCAGCAGCTCCTTTCAAGAGTATGGCTACACCTTC.

V and J are TRBV6-6 and TRBJ2-2; tentatively, D is TRBD1 (5 bases). With 2 bases removed from V and 4 bases from J, the gap between germline ends came to 11 bases. Germline V gene sequence: CDR1 MNHNY, CDR2 SVGAGI (reference sequence). The CDR3 runs to 15 residues. The chain's CDR3 is CASSYAARGTGELFF. CDR3 DNA sequence: TGTGCCAGCAGTTACGCCGCAAGGGGCACCGGGGAGCTGTTTTTT.

This clonotype showed up many times. The rearrangement uses TRBV7-2 and TRBJ1-3, with unresolved D. CDR3 size: 14 residues. The V gene lost 5 bases and the J gene lost 0 bases, with 8 bases spanning the gap. CDR1 SGHTA and CDR2 FQGNSA come from the germline V gene. Written as DNA, the CDR3 is TGTGCCAGCAGCCACATTTTCTCTGGAAACACCATATATTTT. This codes for CASSHIFSGNTIYF.

This clonotype came up once. V usage is TRBV13 and J usage is TRBJ2-3, with 10 bases aligning to TRBD2. The junction had 9 bases not matched to a gene; V was cut back by 5 bases and J by 7 bases. CDR3 length: 15 amino acids. The germline CDR1 and CDR2 sequences are PRHDT and FYEKMQ (reference sequence). CDR3 DNA: TGTGCCAGCAGCCACGAAGCGGGGGGGGGAAATACGCAGTATTTT. This translates into CASSHEAGGGNTQYF. The complete variable domain, with remaining parts taken from reference TRBV13 and TRBJ2-3, reads AAGVIQSPRHLIKEKRETATLKCYPIPRHDTVYWYQQGPGQDPQFLISFYEKMQSDKGSIPDRFSAQQFSDYHSELNMSSLELGDSALYFCASSHEAGGGNTQYFGPGTRLTVL.

This clonotype showed up just a few times. The J gene is TRBJ2-3, the V gene TRBV4-1; weak D call: TRBD2 (5 bases). Germline V gene sequence: CDR1 MGHRA, CDR2 YSYEKL. Trimming removed 5 bases at V and 2 bases at J, with 11 bases between. This CDR3 contains 14 residues. This chain's CDR3 is CASSSIGDTDTQYF. CDR3 bases: TGCGCCAGCAGCTCGATCGGGGACACAGATACGCAGTATTTT.

This clonotype appeared a few times. The genes are TRBV19 and TRBJ2-1; D not resolved. V was clipped by 1 base and J by 0 bases, with 13 bases between them. The CDR3 contains 17 residues. Germline-derived CDR1 and CDR2 are LNHDA and SQIVND (reference sequence). CDR3 nucleotide sequence: TGTGCCAGTAGTATAGTCCTTTACAAAAACTCCTACAATGAGCAGTTCTTC. The encoded protein is CASSIVLYKNSYNEQFF.